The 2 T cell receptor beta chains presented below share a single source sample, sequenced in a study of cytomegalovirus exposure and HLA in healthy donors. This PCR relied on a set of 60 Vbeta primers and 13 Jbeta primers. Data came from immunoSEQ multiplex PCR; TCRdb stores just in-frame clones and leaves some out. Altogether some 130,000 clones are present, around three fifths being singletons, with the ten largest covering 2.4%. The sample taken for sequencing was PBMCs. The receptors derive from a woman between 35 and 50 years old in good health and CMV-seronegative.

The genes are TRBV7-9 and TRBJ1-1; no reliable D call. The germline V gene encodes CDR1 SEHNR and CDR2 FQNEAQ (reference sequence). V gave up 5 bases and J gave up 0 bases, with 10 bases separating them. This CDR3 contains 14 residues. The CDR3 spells CASSPAAVNTEAFF. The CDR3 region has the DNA TGTGCCAGCAGCCCTGCGGCGGTGAACACTGAAGCTTTCTTT.

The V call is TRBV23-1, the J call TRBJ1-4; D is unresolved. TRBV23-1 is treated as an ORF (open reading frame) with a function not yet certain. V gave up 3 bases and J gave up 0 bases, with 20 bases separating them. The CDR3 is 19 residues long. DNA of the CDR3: TGCGCCAGCAGTCAGGTACTCGGAGGTGCTGTCGCAACTAATGAAAAACTGTTTTTT. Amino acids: CASSQVLGGAVATNEKLFF.